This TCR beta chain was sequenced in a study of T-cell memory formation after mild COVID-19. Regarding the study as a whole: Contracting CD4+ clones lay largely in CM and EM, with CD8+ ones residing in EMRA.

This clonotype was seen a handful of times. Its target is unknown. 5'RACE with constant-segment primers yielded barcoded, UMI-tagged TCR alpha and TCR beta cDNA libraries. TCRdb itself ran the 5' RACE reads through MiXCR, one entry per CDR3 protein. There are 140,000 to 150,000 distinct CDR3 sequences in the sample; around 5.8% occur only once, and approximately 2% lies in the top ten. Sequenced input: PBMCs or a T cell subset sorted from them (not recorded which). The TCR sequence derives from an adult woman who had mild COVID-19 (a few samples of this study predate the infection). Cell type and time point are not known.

CDR3 residues: CASKPTRLAGGGEQFF. In DNA, the CDR3 is TGTGCCAGCAAACCTACAAGACTAGCGGGAGGCGGTGAGCAGTTCTTC. The chain recombines TRBV12-3 or TRBV12-4 with TRBJ2-1, with 13 bases identical to TRBD2. J was trimmed by 9 bases and V by 7 bases; bases with no gene match: 12. The CDR3 consists of 16 residues.